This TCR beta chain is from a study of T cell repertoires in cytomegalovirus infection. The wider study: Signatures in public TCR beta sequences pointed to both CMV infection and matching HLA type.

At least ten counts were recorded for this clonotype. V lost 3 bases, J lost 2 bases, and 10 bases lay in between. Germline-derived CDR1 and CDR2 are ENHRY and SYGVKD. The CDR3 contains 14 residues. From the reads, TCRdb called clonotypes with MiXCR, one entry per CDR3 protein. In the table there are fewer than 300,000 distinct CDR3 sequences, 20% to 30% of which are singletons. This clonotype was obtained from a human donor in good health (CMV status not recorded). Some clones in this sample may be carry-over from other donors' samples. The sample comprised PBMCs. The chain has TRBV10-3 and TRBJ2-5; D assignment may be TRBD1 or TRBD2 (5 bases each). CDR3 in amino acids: CAISERGVQETQYF. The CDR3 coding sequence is TGTGCCATCAGTGAAAGAGGGGTTCAAGAGACCCAGTACTTC.